This TCR beta chain was documented in a study of cytomegalovirus exposure and HLA in healthy donors (dated by TCRdb to between 2016 and 2019). Describing the broader study: An earlier analysis of around 600 of the donors reported roughly 300 Gb of sequence data and 117 million unique TCR beta sequences from approximately 180 million T cells. In an earlier analysis of several hundred of the donors, high-throughput TCR beta sequencing was used to judge whether each TCR beta V gene segment behaved as functional or pseudogenic. Roughly 300 gigabases of sequencing data and approximately 92 million unique TCR sequences made up an early release that covered about 640 HLA-typed donors. The study used immunosequencing to profile the T cell repertoires of approximately 640 subjects and linked those repertoires to cytomegalovirus serostatus. To study patterns of TCR occurrence, a later analysis re-analyzed previously published TCR beta repertoires from 666 donors and added high-resolution HLA genotyping. The study aimed to test whether signatures of past pathogen exposure could be identified by cataloging public T cell receptors. Of the 350 to 450 genotyped donors, about 80% fell in the genetic ancestry cluster associated with self-reported Caucasian donors. In addition to the first cohort of around 670 subjects, a separate validation cohort of approximately 130 different subjects was used. Every discovery cohort repertoire had been produced on one sequencing platform. A later genetic analysis used genome-wide SNP genotypes for about 65% of the 666 donors, treating that subset as a discovery cohort. Four to six DR-DQ haplotypes were handled as single units for association and clustering, since linkage in the cohort was strong. Donor age, sex, ethnicity and CMV serostatus were collected together with the repertoire data. To predict cytomegalovirus infection status, the study brought together high-throughput TCR immunosequencing, statistical association of individual TCRs with disease status, and machine learning. Typing coverage differed by locus: A, B, C, DRB1 and DQB1 were typed in roughly 629-630 donors, DQA1 in 522, DPA1 in 606, and DPB1 in approximately 450. Class I and class II HLA loci were covered by the typing at four-digit resolution. Across approximately 400 genotyped donors of the cohort, an average of approximately 200,000 unique TCR beta nucleotide sequences per donor were sequenced, and roughly 20% of those sequences were non-productive. Rather than drawing on any new phenotypic data, the later analysis identified candidate immune exposures from TCR beta sequences and the way those sequences occurred across donors. The study at large found these results: Linkage disequilibrium might explain the correlated functional status among segregating V segments, but an unknown experimental factor could not be ruled out. Compared with equally common non-associated chains, HLA-associated TCR beta chains in a later analysis were more clonally expanded and had lower generation probabilities. In a later analysis, around 15,000 TCR beta sequences were associated with specific HLA alleles at a false discovery rate of 0.05. A later genetic analysis reported fewer N-insertions in productive TCRs among donors in an Asian-associated ancestry cluster than the roughly 700-donor mean. In this cohort, only TCR beta chains were sequenced, and detectable features were limited by the absence of alpha or paired-chain data. For the cohort, immune exposure information was limited to CMV serostatus. A further reported finding was that TCR beta sequences accurately predicted the HLA-A and HLA-B alleles for most subjects in the first cohort. Most CMV-associated TCR beta chains appeared to be HLA-restricted in a later analysis, and the HLA associations seemed to be driven largely by CMV exposure. A later analysis found that TCR association rates varied across HLA loci, with DRB1 alleles showing the most associated TCRs and HLA-C alleles the fewest. V-gene and J-gene trimming of TCR beta chains was associated with a missense DCLRE1C variant in a later genetic analysis, and the association was replicated in an independent cohort. In vitro tests confirmed that three of the cytomegalovirus-associated TCR beta chains recognize cytomegalovirus antigens. The sequencing pipeline was judged likely to have produced a cluster of highly shared sequence variants as a technical artifact. Some IMGT-functional V segments, including TRBV6-2 and TRBV6-3, could not be told apart with the 87-base-pair reads, so those segments were excluded. In an earlier analysis of approximately 590 of the donors, most TCR beta V segments appeared in productive rearrangements about 90% or about 30% of the time, broadly matching IMGT annotations. Because some donors lacked HLA typing at each locus, the association tests relied only on the typed subset. Cytomegalovirus status was reported to be diagnosed by the classifier with high specificity and sensitivity in both the original and validation cohorts. The earlier analysis of 587 of the donors excluded roughly 17 rarely observed V segments, including chromosome 9 orphons, because counts were too low. Most TCR sequences were seen in very few donors, while some public TCRs were found in many individuals. The study listed 150 to 200 TCR beta chains as associated with cytomegalovirus. It was suggested by the authors that the approach could potentially be generalized to other disease states and immunological phenotypes. According to a later analysis, parvovirus B19, influenza, CMV and Epstein-Barr virus appeared linked to several top co-occurrence clusters. Assigning TCR associations to individual alleles was difficult when HLA alleles, especially DR and DQ, strongly co-occurred. The presence/absence analyses assumed that sequencing depth was roughly uniform across donors, and that assumption may not be true.

The cohort comprised some 700 healthy bone marrow donors. At the time of sampling, all cohort members were nominally healthy, though unrecorded immune exposures were likely present. The donor tested CMV seronegative, placing the donor among the approximately 400 seronegative members of the cohort. Every donor gave a peripheral blood sample, and the peripheral blood mononuclear cells from that sample were used for TCR beta sequencing. The Qiagen DNeasy Blood Extraction Kit was used to extract genomic DNA from the blood cell samples. Cut back by 4 bases and 1 base, the V and J ends lie 8 bases apart. The germline V gene yields SGHRS for CDR1 and YFSETQ for CDR2. Spanning cysteine to phenylalanine, the CDR3 consists of 14 amino acids. The kept DNA is CDR3 alone, 42 bases in frame from the first base. To prepare the library, the immunoSEQ multiplex PCR assay was applied. For the multiplex PCR, a mixture combining 60 forward primers for TCR Vbeta segments and 13 reverse primers for TCR Jbeta segments was used. Amplification of the CDR3 region of rearranged TCR beta genes was performed with a multiplex PCR assay on genomic DNA. Amplified TCR beta libraries were sequenced as 87-base-pair reads on the Illumina HiSeq System. The authors' analysis ran thus. A later analysis tallied some 79 million unique TCR beta chains across the 660 or so repertoires, and roughly 11 million of those chains were shared by two or more donors. Raw reads were error-corrected and collapsed into unique sequences with a nearest-neighbor algorithm that merged closely related sequences to remove PCR and sequencing errors. CDR3 sequences were aligned to IMGT reference sequences to assign V, D and J gene segments. For a sequence to be retained, at least a six-nucleotide match to both a V gene segment and a J gene segment was required. Rearrangements were classified as productive when the CDR3 lacked stop codons and remained in frame with V and J, and all other rearrangements were classified as non-productive. Following IMGT convention, CDR3 was defined as the stretch from the second conserved V-encoded cysteine up to the conserved J-encoded phenylalanine. In an earlier analysis of more than 550 of the donors, sequences lacking an unambiguous match to a single V gene segment were excluded. In an earlier analysis of 500 to 750 of the donors, V segments were called functional above 56.7% productive rearrangements and were called segregating when the between-donor standard deviation exceeded 5%. To diagnose cytomegalovirus status from the catalog of TCR beta chain sequences, a statistical classification framework was built. In a later analysis, TCR nucleotide sequences were compared against IMGT/GENE-DB human TR gene sequences so that V and J genes could be assigned. The TCRdist pipeline was used in a later analysis to assign CDR3 sequences and most-parsimonious VDJ recombination scenarios. A later analysis defined each TCR beta chain by its CDR3 amino acid sequence plus V-gene family, and excluded reads lacking a unique V-gene family. A later analysis removed 600 or so highly shared, low-generation-probability nucleotide sequences to deal with suspected cross-contamination and a sequencing artifact. In a later analysis, a clonal expansion index for each public chain was calculated from normalized within-repertoire ranks of inferred template counts. In a later analysis, generation probabilities were computed with a VDJ recombination model fitted to out-of-frame rearrangements, and the resulting probabilities were checked against IGoR. In a later analysis, TCR-TCR, TCR-HLA and TCR-CMV co-occurrence was scored with hypergeometric tests, and a repertoire-size bias correction was applied to TCR pairs. A later analysis estimated false discovery rates by permuting HLA or CMV assignments 20 times. In a later analysis, co-occurring TCRs were grouped using DBSCAN, with TCRdist sequence similarity added in when clustering inside HLA-allele-positive subsets. Repertoires with fewer than 30,000 or more than 120,000 public chains, plus five repertoires with anomalous nucleotide sharing, were excluded from co-occurrence clustering. TCRdb took over this immuneACCESS table, retaining in-frame rearrangements with V and J assigned. Such tables are incomplete; in checked studies, under half of the missing clones stem from an unresolved V gene, and the remainder is unexplained. The V and J calls and clone size come from that table; D and trimming were worked out from the DNA. Here the sample has some 150,000 clones; roughly 85% occur a single time. 1.7% of the sample is taken by the ten largest.

Turning to this clone: No cognate antigen has been identified for it. Base qualities were left out, and no much larger clone turns up one base away. This same CDR3 is encoded by further DNA sequences in the sample.

The receptor was isolated from a woman aged 30 to 39 in good health and CMV-seronegative. The sequence links TRBV5-1 to TRBJ2-2, with no confident D gene call. The sample consisted of PBMCs. The nucleotide sequence reads TGCGCCAGCAGCCTTGCCGGGAACACCGGGGAGCTGTTTTTT. The translation is CASSLAGNTGELFF. This CDR3, with the reference TRBV5-1 and TRBJ2-2 proteins standing in past its ends, gives the full variable domain KAGVTQTPRYLIKTRGQQVTLSCSPISGHRSVSWYQQTPGQGLQFLFEYFSETQRNKGNFPGRFSGRQFSNSRSEMNVSTLELGDSALYLCASSLAGNTGELFFGEGSRLTVL.